This T cell receptor (beta chain) was obtained from a study of T cell clones after liver transplantation. Study background: Blood was drawn pre-transplant, before withdrawal, and after full or failed withdrawal.

Note on this clone: Its antigen is unidentified.

The protocol was immunoSEQ multiplex PCR, while the TCRdb copy is restricted to in-frame clones and leaves out a portion. The repertoire holds about 58,000 clones, about 71% seen once, with about 2.8% in the top ten. Germline V lookup: CDR1 SGHTA, CDR2 FQGNSA. Trimming took 1 base from V and 2 from J, leaving 11 bases between them. The CDR3 consists of 15 residues. The study's findings and limits: Low donor cell numbers restricted donor-reactive repertoire measurement in a couple of subjects. Graft donor-reactive T cells possibly entered the graft instead of undergoing deletion.

The sequence was obtained from a human patient who received a liver transplant. Some of these T cells may belong to the graft donor. The sequencing used CD4+ T cells from blood, collected at the approximately 15-month timepoint. The V and J genes are TRBV7-2 and TRBJ1-1; D might be TRBD1 (6 bases). The CDR3: CASSLVPGTNTEAFF. CDR3 sequence (DNA): TGTGCCAGCAGCTTAGTCCCCGGGACAAACACTGAAGCTTTCTTT.